This TCR beta chain was retrieved from a study of shared T cell receptors in the human thymus. The data were produced by immunoSEQ multiplex PCR, yet TCRdb's version contains in-frame clones alone and is incomplete. The sample includes 640,000 or so clones, approximately 89% of them seen just once. This CDR3 is built from 9 residues. The germline V gene encodes CDR1 SQVTM and CDR2 ANQGSEA. The sample also formed part of further work on human thymus T cells. That work contributes: The donor group consisted of healthy Finnish infants who were having corrective surgery for congenital heart defects. Gene usage (both V and J) appeared biased in thymic and blood repertoires. The related literature has documented a marked overlap of thymic repertoires among unrelated individuals.

The TCR originated in a boy less than two years old with a congenital heart defect. The gene calls are TRBV29-1 and TRBJ1-4, with D maybe TRBD1 (5 bases). Specimen: thymocytes. DNA of the CDR3: TGCAGGGGGGGGGAAAAACTGTTTTTT. Amino acids: CRGGEKLFF.